A selection of T cell receptor beta chains follows, all from one sample in a study of early stage breast cancer tumors. TCRdb keeps only in-frame clones here, not all; method: immunoSEQ multiplex PCR. This sample yields more than 60,000 clones, of which 65% to 80% are seen a single time; 3% to 4.5% belongs to the top ten. Sequencing input: blood. The receptors derive from a person aged 55 to 75 with breast cancer. Both conserved end residues are trimmed from each CDR3.

v_call	j_call	cdr3_aa
TRBV6-5	TRBJ1-2	ASRMTDLYGYT
TRBV5-1	TRBJ2-5	ASSLVAGGQETQY
TRBV6-6	TRBJ1-5	ASSRPGQRNQPQH
TRBV7-9	TRBJ2-1	ASSLYRDRDYEQF
TRBV10-3	TRBJ2-7	AISESRDSPQY
TRBV9	TRBJ2-5	ASSVDPGAGETQY
TRBV6-5	TRBJ2-1	AARQGEEQF
TRBV28	TRBJ1-2	ASSLSSGRGYT
TRBV2	TRBJ2-5	ASVPTSLETQY
TRBV11-2	TRBJ1-3	ASSLGPAGGLGNTIY
TRBV7-6	TRBJ2-7	ASSPGLAVPYEQY
TRBV27	TRBJ2-7	ASSFEPRGYEQY
TRBV7-9	TRBJ1-4	ASSPPGTTNEKLF
TRBV19	TRBJ2-2	ASTLTGIGELF
TRBV6-6	TRBJ2-1	ASSYRGRWDEQF
TRBV29-1	TRBJ1-3	SVAPAAGNTIY
TRBV7-3	TRBJ2-1	ASSSEGTTNNEQF
TRBV19	TRBJ1-2	ASSMYWGQGAQDYGYT
TRBV6-1	TRBJ1-5	ASSDVPRAGQPQH
TRBV4-2	TRBJ2-2	ASSQDYPRTSGRWNTGELF
TRBV5-1	TRBJ2-2	ASSRTGITGELF
TRBV5-1	TRBJ2-1	ASSLAEWGLRSYNEQF
TRBV2	TRBJ2-3	ASDPLAGGEGTQY
TRBV5-1	TRBJ1-1	ASSLSAQRNTEAF
TRBV5-4	TRBJ1-2	ASNARGRSYGYT
TRBV28	TRBJ2-6	ASIGGFNVLT
TRBV18	TRBJ2-1	ASSPPTGRNEQF